Each of the 18 T cell receptor beta chains below was sequenced from the same sample in a study of T-cell memory formation after mild COVID-19. One entry per CDR3 protein results from TCRdb running MiXCR on the 5' RACE reads. Of about 100,000 distinct CDR3 sequences listed, 11% are singletons. Material for sequencing was PBMCs or a T cell subset sorted from them (not recorded which). These receptors came from a man younger than 35 who had mild COVID-19 (a few samples of this study predate the infection). Cell type and time point are not known.

This clonotype has only one observation. The CDR3 reads CASSSGTSGATDTQYF. CDR3 coding DNA: TGTGCCAGCAGTTCGGGGACTAGCGGGGCCACAGATACGCAGTATTTT. The chain employs TRBV12-3 or TRBV12-4 and TRBJ2-3; 13 bases map to TRBD2. The CDR3 length is 16 residues. The ends lost 4 bases at V and 2 bases at J; junction bases unmatched: 3.

The chain couples TRBV6-2 or TRBV6-3 to TRBJ2-2, with D possibly matching TRBD2 (7 bases). V was cut by 6 bases and J by 6 bases, with 14 bases left in between. From germline, CDR1 is MNHEY and CDR2 SVGEGT. The length of the CDR3 is 14 residues. CDR3 amino acids: CASSPNGGPGELFF. The CDR3 bases are TGTGCCAGCAGCCCCAACGGGGGGCCCGGGGAGCTGTTTTTT.

This clonotype was found a few times. The gene calls are TRBV9 and TRBJ2-1, with 10 bases matching TRBD2. There are 18 residues in the CDR3. V was pared by 3 bases and J by 9 bases, with 18 bases of the junction left unmatched. Germline CDR1 reads SGDLS; CDR2 reads YYNGEE. CDR3 protein: CASSDSTKREGIGGEQFF. CDR3 DNA: TGTGCCAGCAGCGATTCCACGAAGCGGGAGGGAATAGGAGGTGAGCAGTTCTTC.

The CDR3, as DNA: TGTGCCAGCGGAAGGGAGTACCAAGAGACCCAGTACTTC. This sequence encodes CASGREYQETQYF. This chain links TRBV2 with TRBJ2-5, with D perhaps matching TRBD2 (5 bases). The CDR3 sequence is 13 residues long. Germline lookup yields CDR1 SNHLY and CDR2 FYNNEI. Trimming stripped 8 bases from V and 0 bases from J, with 10 bases between.

This clonotype appeared once. This chain links TRBV10-3 with TRBJ2-3; TRBD2 matches 10 bases. V gave up 5 bases and J gave up 0 bases; unmatched junction bases: 2. Germline CDR1 ENHRY, CDR2 SYGVKD. The CDR3 extends over 15 amino acids. The CDR3 DNA is TGTGCCATCAGTTGGACTAGCGGTAGCACAGATACGCAGTATTTT. This sequence encodes CAISWTSGSTDTQYF.

This clonotype appeared a few times. The V and J genes are TRBV7-8 and TRBJ1-5; 7 bases line up with TRBD1. V lost 5 bases to trimming and J lost 7 bases; unmatched junction nucleotides: 5. Looked up from germline, CDR1 is SGHVS and CDR2 is FQNEAQ. This CDR3 has 13 residues. The DNA of the CDR3 is TGTGCCAGCAGCCCGACAGGGATCCAGCCCCAGCATTTT. Translated, it gives CASSPTGIQPQHF.

This clonotype was detected ten times or more. This chain connects TRBV20-1 to TRBJ2-5; tentatively, D is TRBD1 or TRBD2 (5 bases each). Germline CDR1 and CDR2: DFQATT and SNEGSKA (reference sequence). There are 11 residues in the CDR3. As DNA, the CDR3 is TGCAGCGCCGGGACCCTAGAGACCCAGTACTTC. This sequence encodes CSAGTLETQYF.

The genes are TRBV4-1 and TRBJ1-1; perhaps TRBD1 as D (5 bases). Germline CDR1 is MGHRA and CDR2 is YSYEKL. The CDR3 totals 11 residues. Trimming removed 7 bases at V and 10 bases at J, with 13 bases between. DNA for the CDR3: TGCGCCAGCAACGGCGGGACGGGAGCTTTCTTT. This sequence encodes CASNGGTGAFF.

This chain uses TRBV14 with TRBJ2-3; D may be TRBD1 (6 bases). V shed 5 bases and J shed 2 bases, with 17 bases lying between them. Germline CDR1 and CDR2: SGHDN and FVKESK. The CDR3 contains 16 residues. The CDR3, as DNA: TGTGCCAGCAGCGGAACCAGGGGAGAACCCACAGATACGCAGTATTTT. Its protein product is CASSGTRGEPTDTQYF.

This clonotype was detected a few times. The V gene is TRBV2, the J gene TRBJ2-2; 9 bases are shared with TRBD1. The CDR3 length is 18 residues. V trimming: 7 bases; J trimming: 4 bases; junction bases outside the gene matches: 16. CDR1 and CDR2 from the germline V gene are SNHLY and FYNNEI. CDR3 amino acids: CASNAAGTGNRGTGELFF. CDR3 DNA sequence: TGTGCCAGCAACGCAGCGGGGACAGGGAATCGGGGCACCGGGGAGCTGTTTTTT.

This clonotype has a handful of counts. The chain uses TRBV10-1 and TRBJ2-3; D may be TRBD2 (5 bases). CDR1 WNHNN and CDR2 SYGVQD come from the germline V gene (reference sequence). The CDR3 is made up of 14 amino acids. The V and J ends lost 3 bases and 3 bases respectively, with 10 bases between them. CDR3 region: CASSDGRATDTQYF. The CDR3 DNA reads TGCGCCAGCAGTGATGGGCGGGCGACAGATACGCAGTATTTT.

The J gene is TRBJ2-1, the V gene TRBV6-6; D not resolved. The CDR3 totals 12 residues. The germline V gene encodes CDR1 MNHNY and CDR2 SVGAGI (reference sequence). V was shortened by 6 bases and J by 7 bases, with 10 bases between the two germline ends. The CDR3 DNA is TGTGCCAGCAGCCTGACTTCAAATGAGCAGTTCTTC. The encoded protein is CASSLTSNEQFF.

In its sample, this clonotype was seen a few times. This chain links TRBV5-4 with TRBJ1-2; D is possibly TRBD1 (5 bases). The germline V gene encodes CDR1 SGHNT and CDR2 YYREEE (reference sequence). Trimming took off 4 bases at V and 4 bases at J, with 14 bases between the two ends. This CDR3 is 14 amino acids long. The CDR3 spells CASSPTGLPYGYTF. CDR3 coding DNA: TGTGCCAGCAGCCCAACGGGGCTGCCCTATGGCTACACCTTC.

This chain joins TRBV4-3 and TRBJ2-2, with 7 bases matching TRBD1. The CDR3 is made up of 14 amino acids. J gave up 9 bases and V 4 bases, and 8 bases lay outside the gene matches. Germline loops: CDR1 LGHNA, CDR2 YSLEER. Here the CDR3 DNA reads TGCGCCAGCAGCCGTAGACAGGGTCTGAGGGAGCTGTTTTTT. Its translation is CASSRRQGLRELFF.

This chain links TRBV4-3 with TRBJ2-1; tentative D call: TRBD1 (5 bases). Trimming cost V 4 bases and J 4 bases, with 17 bases left between them. The CDR3 has 16 residues. The germline CDR1 and CDR2 sequences are LGHNA and YSLEER. CDR3 sequence: CASSPRGQGEYNEQFF. The CDR3, as DNA: TGCGCCAGCAGCCCGCGCGGACAAGGGGAATACAATGAGCAGTTCTTC.

In this sample, this clonotype turned up a few times. The gene calls are TRBV4-1 and TRBJ2-5, with D uncertain. Germline V gives CDR1 MGHRA, CDR2 YSYEKL. V lost 1 base and J lost 4, with 13 bases in between. The CDR3 totals 15 residues. CDR3 DNA sequence: TGCGCCAGCAGCCAAGTCTTTGAGTCCGGAGAGACCCAGTACTTC. The encoded protein is CASSQVFESGETQYF.

The V call is TRBV4-1, the J call TRBJ1-1, with 10 bases aligning to TRBD1. CDR3 length equals 18 residues. V lost 1 base to trimming and J lost 3 bases; unmatched junction nucleotides: 11. The germline CDR1 and CDR2 sequences are MGHRA and YSYEKL. For the CDR3, the DNA is TGCGCCAGCAGCCAAGCGTCCGGGACAGGGGTGGGTGACACTGAAGCTTTCTTT. Translating it yields CASSQASGTGVGDTEAFF.

This clonotype showed up many times. This chain uses TRBV4-1 with TRBJ1-6; 8 nucleotides agree with TRBD1. With V trimmed by 0 bases and J by 10 bases, 8 bases remained unmatched. The germline gives CDR1 MGHRA, CDR2 YSYEKL. The CDR3 totals 16 residues. The CDR3 is CASSQDPPGGHSPLHF. The CDR3 DNA reads as TGCGCCAGCAGCCAAGATCCCCCAGGGGGCCACTCACCCCTCCACTTT.